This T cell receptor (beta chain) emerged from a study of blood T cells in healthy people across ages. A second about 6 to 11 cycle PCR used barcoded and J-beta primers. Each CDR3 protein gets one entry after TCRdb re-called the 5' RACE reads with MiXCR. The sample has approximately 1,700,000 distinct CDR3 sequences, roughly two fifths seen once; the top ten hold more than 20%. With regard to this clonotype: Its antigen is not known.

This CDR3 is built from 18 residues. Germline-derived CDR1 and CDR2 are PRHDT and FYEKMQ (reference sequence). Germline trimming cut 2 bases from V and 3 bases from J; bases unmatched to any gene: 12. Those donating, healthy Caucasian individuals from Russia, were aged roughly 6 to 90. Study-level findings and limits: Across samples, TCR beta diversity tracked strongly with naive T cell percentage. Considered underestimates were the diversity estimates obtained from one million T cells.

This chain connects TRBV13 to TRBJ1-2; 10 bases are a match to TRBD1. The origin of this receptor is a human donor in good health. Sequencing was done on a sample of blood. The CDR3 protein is CASSLRTGTGVRDYGYTF. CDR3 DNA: TGTGCCAGCAGCTTACGTACCGGGACAGGGGTTCGGGACTATGGCTACACCTTC.